This TCR beta chain stems from a study of T cells in Graves' hyperthyroidism and ophthalmopathy. CDR3 length: 14 amino acids. In germline, CDR1 is MNHEY, CDR2 SVGEGT. V was clipped by 6 bases and J by 7 bases, with 19 bases between them. Points from the study as a whole: The model's output predicted ophthalmopathy at a median of 6.5 months prior to onset. Most clonotypes expanded in thyroid above 0.001 were likewise present in blood. Stable hyperthyroidism was told apart from ophthalmopathy by a model built on 13 V-J features.

On this clonotype: The antigen is undetermined.

Amplification of TCR beta CDR3 regions used RNA as the template. A first-round RT-PCR of the TCR CDR3 used the HTBI primer set. Via MiXCR, TCRdb re-called the multiplex PCR reads, giving one row per CDR3 protein. The sample consists of roughly 510,000 distinct CDR3 sequences, under 25% of them appearing once. About 10 ml fresh peripheral blood yielded the PBMCs. V usage is TRBV6-2 or TRBV6-3 and J usage is TRBJ2-7; D might be TRBD2 (7 bases). The sequence was obtained from a man aged 18 to 30 with Graves' hyperthyroidism. The specimen sequenced was blood. This CDR3 reads CASSPGRGPSEQYF. For the CDR3, the DNA is TGTGCCAGCAGCCCCGGGCGGGGGCCGTCTGAGCAGTACTTC.